The next 26 T cell receptor beta chains were all read from a single sample in a study of blood T cell dynamics during melanoma immunotherapy. Profiling relied on immunoSEQ multiplex PCR, and the TCRdb table lists in-frame clones only, not all of them. The sample has more than 14,000 clones, around 88% seen once. Time point denoted: week 3, after first cycle of checkpoint inhibitor. This sample comprised blood, obtained from a patient treated with checkpoint blockade. Source of these receptors: a human donor with melanoma.

The rearrangement links TRBV7-8 to TRBJ1-4; D gene unclear. This CDR3 region has 14 residues. Germline V lookup: CDR1 SGHVS, CDR2 FQNEAQ. V lost 6 bases and J 8 bases, leaving 16 bases between the germline ends. CDR3 loop: CASRLGSSGEKLFF. The CDR3, as DNA: TGTGCCAGCAGACTGGGATCCTCGGGGGAAAAACTGTTTTTT.

The V call is TRBV9, the J call TRBJ2-2; no reliable D call. V lost 0 bases and J lost 8, with 5 bases in between. Germline values: CDR1 SGDLS, CDR2 YYNGEE. The CDR3 length is 12 residues. The chain's CDR3 is CASSVVGGELFF. The CDR3 DNA sequence: TGTGCCAGCAGCGTAGTGGGAGGGGAGCTGTTTTTT.

V usage is TRBV4-3 and J usage is TRBJ2-1; a weak D match, TRBD1 (6 bases). Trimming removed 3 bases at V and 3 bases at J, with 12 bases between. Per germline, CDR1 LGHNA and CDR2 YSLEER. The CDR3 is 15 amino acids. In DNA form, the CDR3 reads TGCGCCAGCAGCCACCAGAGGGGGAACTACAATGAGCAGTTCTTC. It yields the protein CASSHQRGNYNEQFF.

The V call is TRBV28, the J call TRBJ2-7, with D tentatively TRBD1 or TRBD2 (5 bases each). Trimming stripped 7 bases from V and 2 bases from J, with 15 bases between. Germline-derived CDR1 and CDR2 are MDHEN and SYDVKM. This CDR3 region has 14 residues. CDR3 bases: TGTGCCAGCACCTGGCCGGGACCAACCTACGAGCAGTACTTC. It translates to CASTWPGPTYEQYF.

The chain is built from TRBV19 and TRBJ2-5; D is perhaps TRBD2 (6 bases). The DNA end lines up better with TRBJ2-7; the J call may be wrong. The CDR3 totals 12 residues. Germline CDR1 is LNHDA and CDR2 is SQIVND (reference sequence). The CDR3 region has the DNA TGTGCCAGTAGTACTGGGGGGTCCGAGCAGTACTTC. Translated: CASSTGGSEQYF.

J is TRBJ1-2 and V is TRBV28; the match to TRBD1 covers 7 bases. V gave up 2 bases and J gave up 6 bases; unmatched junction bases: 6. The CDR3 extends over 14 amino acids. In germline, CDR1 is MDHEN, CDR2 SYDVKM. DNA for the CDR3: TGTGCCAGCAGTTTACAGGGGGGGTTTCATGGCTACACCTTC. Amino acids: CASSLQGGFHGYTF.

This clone was observed a few times. The chain carries TRBV6-5 and TRBJ2-3; 7 bases match TRBD2. Germline V gene data show CDR1 as MNHEY and CDR2 as SVGAGI. V dropped 2 bases and J dropped 4; count of bases not matched to a gene: 3. CDR3 size: 14 residues. This chain's CDR3 is CASSYRTRPDTQYF. The CDR3 region has the DNA TGTGCCAGCAGTTACAGGACTAGGCCAGATACGCAGTATTTT.

This chain uses TRBV19 with TRBJ1-6; 9 bases match TRBD1. From germline, CDR1 is LNHDA and CDR2 SQIVND (reference sequence). The CDR3 length is 17 residues. V lost 11 bases, J lost 5 bases, and 16 bases stayed unmatched. Here the CDR3 DNA reads TGTGCCGCCTCCGGACAGGGGACCGTGGGGAATAATTCACCCCTCCACTTT. Amino acids: CAASGQGTVGNNSPLHF.

This clone was picked up one time. The gene calls are TRBV6-5 and TRBJ2-6; 7 nucleotides align to TRBD1. Germline V gene data show CDR1 as MNHEY and CDR2 as SVGAGI. With V trimmed by 5 bases and J by 2 bases, 3 bases remained unmatched. This CDR3 has 15 amino acids. CDR3 coding DNA: TGTGCCAGCAGTAAACAGGGGCCTGGGGCCAACGTCCTGACTTTC. Protein product: CASSKQGPGANVLTF.

The chain has TRBV7-9 and TRBJ1-3; TRBD1 might be the D (5 bases). In germline, CDR1 is SEHNR, CDR2 FQNEAQ (reference sequence). Trimming stripped 5 bases from V and 0 bases from J, with 14 bases between. The CDR3 consists of 16 residues. The CDR3 DNA follows: TGTGCCAGCAGCCCACAGGTGGGGAGCTCTGGAAACACCATATATTTT. Its translation: CASSPQVGSSGNTIYF.

This chain links TRBV5-1 with TRBJ1-1; 8 positions match TRBD1. Germline V gene data show CDR1 as SGHRS and CDR2 as YFSETQ. J was trimmed by 0 bases and V by 0 bases; bases with no gene match: 7. The length of the CDR3 is 17 residues. The DNA of the CDR3 is TGCGCCAGCAGCTTGGCACCAGGGGGCGGCATGAACACTGAAGCTTTCTTT. As protein: CASSLAPGGGMNTEAFF.

This clone has only one observation. The chain recombines TRBV4-3 with TRBJ2-3, with D unresolved. Germline lookup yields CDR1 LGHNA and CDR2 YSLEER. The CDR3 has 13 amino acids. With 0 bases removed from V and 3 bases from J, the gap between germline ends came to 4 bases. CDR3 nucleotide sequence: TGCGCCAGCAGCCAAGATCGGACAGATACGCAGTATTTT. It encodes CASSQDRTDTQYF.

The chain combines TRBV7-3 with TRBJ1-1; D perhaps matches TRBD1 (6 bases). The V and J ends lost 5 bases and 6 bases respectively, with 25 bases between them. CDR1 is SGHTA and CDR2 is FQGTGA in the germline V gene. This CDR3 contains 17 residues. This chain's CDR3 is CASSPPGGGRAGAEAFF. CDR3 in DNA: TGTGCCAGCAGCCCCCCGGGTGGGGGCAGGGCAGGGGCTGAAGCTTTCTTT. Looking up the rest from reference TRBV7-3 and TRBJ1-1 gives the full variable domain: GAGVSQTPSNKVTEKGKYVELRCDPISGHTALYWYRQSLGQGPEFLIYFQGTGAADDSGLPNDRFFAVRPEGSVSTLKIQRTERGDSAVYLCASSPPGGGRAGAEAFFGQGTRLTVV.

The rearrangement links TRBV7-2 to TRBJ2-3; 11 bases agree with TRBD2. From germline, CDR1 is SGHTA and CDR2 FQGNSA. J lost 2 bases, V lost 4 bases, and 5 bases had no gene match. The CDR3 runs to 16 residues. The CDR3 DNA follows: TGTGCCAGCAGCTCAAGACTAGCGGGGTTCACAGATACGCAGTATTTT. Translating it yields CASSSRLAGFTDTQYF.

This clone was seen only a few times. The chain carries TRBV5-1 and TRBJ1-4; unclear D gene. CDR3 length: 13 residues. The V and J ends lost 4 bases and 6 bases respectively, with 10 bases between them. Germline V gene sequence: CDR1 SGHRS, CDR2 YFSETQ. In DNA form, the CDR3 reads TGCGCCAGCAGCCCCTCCGGGGATGAAAAACTGTTTTTT. It yields the protein CASSPSGDEKLFF.

The chain recombines TRBV4-1 with TRBJ2-7; 7 bases fit TRBD1. This CDR3 contains 14 residues. The V and J ends lost 4 bases and 0 bases, in that order; junction bases with no gene match: 3. Germline V gives CDR1 MGHRA, CDR2 YSYEKL. The DNA for the CDR3 is TGCGCCAGCAGCCGGGGGACAGACTCCTACGAGCAGTACTTC. Its translation: CASSRGTDSYEQYF.

The V and J genes are TRBV5-4 and TRBJ2-2; TRBD2 is a possible D gene (5 bases). The CDR3 is made up of 17 amino acids. The germline V gene has CDR1 SGHNT and CDR2 YYREEE (reference sequence). V was shortened by 4 bases and J by 6 bases, with 22 bases between the two germline ends. The CDR3 region has the DNA TGTGCCAGCAGCCCCGCCACTAGGACGAGCTTATCCGGGGAGCTGTTTTTT. It translates to CASSPATRTSLSGELFF.

This chain joins TRBV30 and TRBJ2-7; D not resolved. This CDR3 spans 12 amino acids. V lost 0 bases and J lost 7, with 10 bases in between. Germline loops: CDR1 GTSNPN, CDR2 SVGIG (reference sequence). The CDR3 DNA sequence: TGTGCCTGGAGTGTATTTCCTTCGGAGCAGTACTTC. Its translation: CAWSVFPSEQYF.

The CDR3 is CASSPLPSGSLSRTGELFF. In DNA form, the CDR3 reads TGTGCCAGCTCACCACTACCTAGCGGGAGTCTATCTCGAACCGGGGAGCTGTTTTTT. The genes are TRBV18 and TRBJ2-2; TRBD2 matches at 10 bases. The V gene end was trimmed by 1 base and the J gene end by 5 bases; junction bases not matched to a gene: 13. The length of the CDR3 is 19 residues. The germline V gene encodes CDR1 KGHSH and CDR2 LQKENI. Supplemented by reference TRBV18 and TRBJ2-2, the full variable domain reads NAGVMQNPRHLVRRRGQEARLRCSPMKGHSHVYWYRQLPEEGLKFMVYLQKENIIDESGMPKERFSAEFPKEGPSILRIQQVVRGDSAAYFCASSPLPSGSLSRTGELFFGEGSRLTVL.

V usage is TRBV15 and J usage is TRBJ2-1; tentatively, D is TRBD2 (5 bases). Looked up from germline, CDR1 is LNHNV and CDR2 is YYDKDF (reference sequence). The CDR3 covers 16 residues. V was shortened by 1 base and J by 4 bases, with 14 bases between the two germline ends. CDR3 nucleotides: TGTGCCACCAGCAGAGGACTTAGCGACGGGTACAATGAGCAGTTCTTC. Its protein is CATSRGLSDGYNEQFF. Full variable domain (remainder filled in from reference TRBV15 and TRBJ2-1): DAMVIQNPRYQVTQFGKPVTLSCSQTLNHNVMYWYQQKSSQAPKLLFHYYDKDFNNEADTPDNFQSRRPNTSFCFLDIRSPGLGDTAMYLCATSRGLSDGYNEQFFGPGTRLTVL.

This chain uses TRBV14 with TRBJ1-6; 8 bases map to TRBD1. V shed 6 bases, J shed 7 bases, and the junction held 8 bases outside the gene matches. The CDR3 has 15 residues. Germline lookup yields CDR1 SGHDN and CDR2 FVKESK. The DNA for the CDR3 is TGTGCCAGCAGACGAGACGACAGGGGAAATTCACCCCTCCACTTT. This encodes CASRRDDRGNSPLHF.

The V gene is TRBV6-1, the J gene TRBJ2-1; no clear D gene. V lost 2 bases to trimming and J lost 0 bases, with 8 bases between them. The CDR3 spans 15 residues. CDR1 MNHNS and CDR2 SASEGT come from the germline V gene. CDR3 sequence reads: CASSEQARSYNEQFF. The CDR3 region has the DNA TGTGCCAGCAGTGAACAGGCTCGCTCCTACAATGAGCAGTTCTTC.

This clone was recorded once. This rearrangement joins TRBV5-1 to TRBJ2-3; TRBD2 agrees at 12 bases. V was clipped by 4 bases and J by 4 bases; unmatched bases: 10. The germline V gene encodes CDR1 SGHRS and CDR2 YFSETQ. This CDR3 spans 17 amino acids. For the CDR3, the DNA is TGCGCCAGCAGCCCTCGGACTAGCGGGACTGTTCCAGATACGCAGTATTTT. Amino acid sequence: CASSPRTSGTVPDTQYF.

The V call is TRBV7-9, the J call TRBJ2-1, with D hard to call. V was pared by 1 base and J by 7 bases, with 8 bases between. The CDR3 loop spans 13 amino acids. Looked up from germline, CDR1 is SEHNR and CDR2 is FQNEAQ (reference sequence). CDR3 nucleotide sequence: TGTGCCAGCAGCTTAGGAGCACTAAATGAGCAGTTCTTC. Its protein is CASSLGALNEQFF.

This chain connects TRBV11-2 to TRBJ2-7; TRBD2 matches at 8 bases. The CDR3 has 14 amino acids. CDR1 SGHAT and CDR2 FQNNGV come from the germline V gene. Trimming at V came to 2 bases and at J to 3 bases, leaving 3 bases not matched to a gene. CDR3 nucleotides: TGTGCCAGCAGCTTATGGAGCGGGAGCTACGAGCAGTACTTC. This gives the protein CASSLWSGSYEQYF.

V gene TRBV28 combines with J gene TRBJ2-4, with D perhaps TRBD1 (5 bases). V dropped 2 bases and J dropped 6 bases, with 14 bases sitting between them. The CDR3 extends over 15 amino acids. Per germline, CDR1 MDHEN and CDR2 SYDVKM. The CDR3 DNA follows: TGTGCCAGCAGTTTACGGGCAAGGGGTAGAAACATTCAGTACTTC. It encodes CASSLRARGRNIQYF.